The 18 T cell receptor beta chains listed next were all sequenced from one sample in a study of T cell clonality in common variable immunodeficiency. TCRdb's copy holds only in-frame clones and misses some; the assay was immunoSEQ multiplex PCR. This sample has approximately 58,000 clones, each found more than once. Sequences were obtained from peripheral blood mononuclear cells. The receptors were sampled from a person aged 18 to 75 in good health.

This clone was detected many times. The read terminates 3 residues before the CDR3 end, so the remaining end is supplied by the germline J gene. The chain joins TRBV30 to TRBJ1-6; maybe TRBD1 (5 bases). With 5 bases removed from V and 0 bases from J, the gap between germline ends came to 14 bases. Germline assignment: CDR1 GTSNPN and CDR2 SVGIG (reference sequence). This CDR3 comprises 16 residues. CDR3 DNA (partial): TGTGCCTGGCCTACCCGGGGGAGCTCCTATAATTCACCC. This encodes CAWPTRGSSYNSP. The CDR3 in full is CAWPTRGSSYNSPLHF.

This clone was picked up many times. From the germline J gene comes the end of the CDR3, since the read stops 3 residues before it. The genes are TRBV7-9 and TRBJ1-5; 7 positions match TRBD1. V trimming: 5 bases; J trimming: 9 bases; junction bases outside the gene matches: 4. CDR3 size: 12 residues. Germline CDR1 is SEHNR and CDR2 is FQNEAQ (reference sequence). CDR3: CASSMNRGPQHF. The CDR3 DNA, read in part, is TGTGCCAGCAGCATGAACAGGGGGCCC. The whole variable domain, filled in from reference TRBV7-9 and TRBJ1-5, reads DTGVSQNPRHKITKRGQNVTFRCDPISEHNRLYWYRQTLGQGPEFLTYFQNEAQLEKSRLLSDRFSAERPKGSFSTLEIQRTEQGDSAMYLCASSMNRGPQHFGDGTRLSIL.

This clone occurred many times. The CDR3 end is not reached by the read, which stops 3 residues before it; the germline J gene fills it in. This chain uses TRBV20-1 with TRBJ1-5, with D unclear. V lost 3 bases and J lost 3, with 9 bases in between. Germline V gene data show CDR1 as DFQATT and CDR2 as SNEGSKA (reference sequence). The CDR3 is made up of 13 amino acids. The CDR3 here is CSASDLANQPQHF. Incomplete CDR3 DNA: TGCAGTGCTAGCGATTTGGCCAATCAGCCC.

This clone was detected ten times or more. The read is 3 residues too short to cover the CDR3 end, so that end is filled in from the germline J gene. This chain joins TRBV15 and TRBJ1-3; 7 bases match TRBD1. The CDR3 is 16 residues long. V was clipped by 0 bases and J by 0 bases; unmatched bases: 2. CDR1 is LNHNV and CDR2 is YYDKDF in the germline V gene (reference sequence). CDR3 DNA (partial): TGTGCCACCAGCAGAGAACGGGACAGCTCTGGAAACACC. Translated, it gives CATSRERDSSGNT. The full CDR3 protein is CATSRERDSSGNTIYF.

There are many counts of this clone. The read ends 3 residues early relative to the CDR3; the germline J gene fills the gap. The genes are TRBV3-1 (or the pseudogene TRBV3-2) and TRBJ1-5; D remains ambiguous. Germline V CDR1 and CDR2: LGHDT, YNNKEL (reference sequence). V lost 6 bases, J lost 4 bases, and 10 bases lay in between. This CDR3 is 13 amino acids long. The CDR3 sequence: CASSRERNQPQHF. The sequenced part of the CDR3 DNA is TGTGCCAGCAGTCGGGAGCGGAATCAGCCC.

This clone was counted at least ten times. Coverage ceases 3 residues before the CDR3 finishes, and the germline J gene fills in the end. The chain couples TRBV7-2 to TRBJ2-7; D unresolved. The CDR3 contains 14 residues. Germline CDR1 is SGHTA and CDR2 is FQGNSA. V was trimmed by 3 bases and J by 3 bases, leaving 12 bases between them. CDR3 amino acids: CASSFEVRNYEQYF. The part of the CDR3 DNA that was read is TGTGCCAGCAGCTTTGAGGTCCGAAACTACGAG.

The table lists this clone with many counts. The read comes to an end 3 residues before the CDR3 does, leaving the germline J gene to fill in the end. This sequence joins TRBV2 and TRBJ2-1, with 8 bases identical to TRBD2. CDR1 SNHLY and CDR2 FYNNEI come from the germline V gene. This CDR3 comprises 17 residues. Trimming removed 7 bases from V and 3 bases from J; junction bases left unmatched: 14. CDR3 bases read: TGTGCCAGCACCTTCGAGGTAGCGGGGTCCCTCTACAATGAG. Amino acid sequence: CASTFEVAGSLYNE. The full CDR3 is CASTFEVAGSLYNEQFF.

This clone has a count of ten or more. Coverage ceases 3 residues before the CDR3 finishes, and the germline J gene fills in the end. The chain uses TRBV7-2 and TRBJ2-7, with D possibly being TRBD2 (6 bases). Trimming took 4 bases from V and 5 from J, leaving 18 bases between them. Germline V gives CDR1 SGHTA, CDR2 FQGNSA. The CDR3 sequence is 15 residues long. The CDR3 bases that were read are TGTGCCAGCAGCTCGAACGGAGGGGAGCTGAACGAG. Amino acid sequence: CASSSNGGELNE. The whole CDR3 region reads CASSSNGGELNEQYF.

In its sample, this clone was seen many times. The sequence runs out 3 residues before the end of the CDR3; the remainder is reconstructed from the germline J gene. The V call is TRBV5-6, the J call TRBJ2-2; TRBD2 matches at 10 bases. After removal of 5 bases from V and 6 bases from J, the junction contained 4 bases not matched to a gene. Germline lookup yields CDR1 SGHDT and CDR2 YYEEEE. This CDR3 comprises 14 residues. The CDR3 DNA, read in part, is TGTGCCAGCAGTCTAGCGGGAGAGGCCGGGGAG. This encodes CASSLAGEAGE. The full CDR3 protein is CASSLAGEAGELFF.

The sample holds many counts of this clone. The CDR3 end falls 3 residues outside the read, so it is completed with the germline J gene. This chain uses TRBV7-7 with TRBJ2-7; 9 nucleotides agree with TRBD2. V lost 6 bases to trimming and J lost 3 bases; unmatched junction nucleotides: 9. This CDR3 is built from 15 residues. Per the germline V gene, CDR1 is SSHAT and CDR2 is FNYEAQ (reference sequence). CDR3 amino acids: CASRKSGRPFYEQYF. CDR3 bases read: TGTGCCAGCAGGAAGAGCGGGAGGCCTTTCTACGAG.

This clone was observed many times. The CDR3 end is not reached by the read, which stops 3 residues before it; the germline J gene fills it in. The chain is built from TRBV18 and TRBJ1-6; 7 bases align to TRBD1. The CDR3 covers 15 residues. The ends lost 4 bases at V and 8 bases at J; junction bases unmatched: 8. The germline gives CDR1 KGHSH, CDR2 LQKENI. The CDR3 loop is CASSLGTEIYSPLHF. CDR3 DNA (partial): TGTGCCAGCTCACTAGGGACAGAAATATATTCACCC.

This clone was seen at least ten times. With the read ending 3 residues before the CDR3 end, the germline J gene is used to fill in that end. The chain employs TRBV2 and TRBJ2-7; TRBD2 aligns across 13 bases. CDR1 and CDR2 (germline): SNHLY, FYNNEI. The CDR3 contains 15 residues. Unmatched junction bases numbered 6, after V lost 7 bases and J lost 3 bases. The sequenced part of the CDR3 DNA is TGTGCCAGCACCGGGACTAGCGGGACTTACTACGAG. Encoded protein: CASTGTSGTYYE. The full CDR3 protein reads CASTGTSGTYYEQYF.

This clone appeared many times. The read comes to an end 3 residues before the CDR3 does, leaving the germline J gene to fill in the end. This sequence joins TRBV20-1 and TRBJ2-1; 13 nucleotides line up with TRBD2. J lost 0 bases, V lost 3 bases, and 5 bases had no gene match. Germline CDR1 DFQATT, CDR2 SNEGSKA (reference sequence). The CDR3 spans 17 residues. CDR3 bases read: TGCAGTGCTAGGGAGACTAGCGGGAGGAGCTCCTACAATGAG. This sequence encodes CSARETSGRSSYNE. The whole CDR3 sequence is CSARETSGRSSYNEQFF.

This clone was seen at least ten times. The read gets to within 3 residues of the CDR3 end, and the germline J gene fills in the rest. The chain carries TRBV7-2 and TRBJ1-5; D not certain. The length of the CDR3 is 13 residues. The V end lost 3 bases, the J end lost 3 bases, and 6 bases lay between the germline ends. Germline CDR1 is SGHTA and CDR2 is FQGNSA. The CDR3 here is CASSFHSNQPQHF. Incomplete CDR3 DNA: TGTGCCAGCAGCTTTCACTCCAATCAGCCC. The whole variable domain, filled in from reference TRBV7-2 and TRBJ1-5, reads GAGVSQSPSNKVTEKGKDVELRCDPISGHTALYWYRQSLGQGLEFLIYFQGNSAPDKSGLPSDRFSAERTGGSVSTLTIQRTQQEDSAVYLCASSFHSNQPQHFGDGTRLSIL.

The table lists this clone with many counts. The CDR3 is cut off 3 residues early in the read; its end comes from the germline J gene. The rearrangement joins TRBV2 to TRBJ2-1; maybe TRBD1 (5 bases). The CDR3 runs to 17 residues. The V and J ends lost 2 bases and 4 bases respectively, with 18 bases between them. Germline CDR1 and CDR2: SNHLY and FYNNEI. The CDR3 bases that were read are TGTGCCAGCAGTGAACAGGGATCGCTTTTTCGGTACAATGAG. Translating it yields CASSEQGSLFRYNE. The full-length CDR3 reads as CASSEQGSLFRYNEQFF.

This clone has a count of ten or more. The read terminates 3 residues ahead of where the CDR3 ends, so the germline J gene completes it. This sample includes further DNA sequences coding for the same CDR3. This chain links TRBV5-1 with TRBJ1-1; TRBD1 might be the D (5 bases). CDR1 and CDR2 from the germline V gene are SGHRS and YFSETQ. Trimming removed 0 bases at V and 4 bases at J, with 10 bases between. The CDR3 is 14 residues long. The CDR3 sequence is CASSLAAGGTEAFF. Incomplete CDR3 DNA: TGCGCCAGCAGCTTGGCCGCGGGGGGCACTGAA. The full variable domain, with the rest looked up from reference TRBV5-1 and TRBJ1-1, is KAGVTQTPRYLIKTRGQQVTLSCSPISGHRSVSWYQQTPGQGLQFLFEYFSETQRNKGNFPGRFSGRQFSNSRSEMNVSTLELGDSALYLCASSLAAGGTEAFFGQGTRLTVV.

The table lists this clone with many counts. The read ends 3 residues before the CDR3 terminus; that terminus is restored from the germline J gene. The gene calls are TRBV7-2 and TRBJ1-1; TRBD1 is a possible D gene (5 bases). Germline CDR1 SGHTA, CDR2 FQGNSA. The CDR3 loop spans 14 amino acids. Trimming shortened V by 2 bases and J by 1 base, and 8 bases separated the two germline ends. CDR3 bases read: TGTGCCAGCAGCTTACAGGGAGGGAACACTGAA. Translated, it gives CASSLQGGNTE. Given in full, the CDR3 is CASSLQGGNTEAFF.

This clone was observed at least ten times. From the germline J gene comes the end of the CDR3, since the read stops 3 residues before it. This rearrangement joins TRBV5-6 to TRBJ2-3, with 11 bases fitting TRBD1. This CDR3 has 15 amino acids. Germline values: CDR1 SGHDT, CDR2 YYEEEE. V dropped 5 bases and J dropped 8; count of bases not matched to a gene: 10. The sequenced CDR3 bases are TGTGCCAGCAGATATGGACAGGGGGCTTTGGGTACG. Its translation: CASRYGQGALGT. From start to end, the CDR3 is CASRYGQGALGTQYF.